This paragraph reports one TCR beta chain. Survey-level immunoSEQ sequencing profiled the TCR beta repertoire. This table comes from immunoSEQ multiplex PCR, and its TCRdb copy is limited to in-frame clones, with some not included. The sample yields tens of thousands of clones, 80% to 95% seen once. Germline CDR1 GTSNPN, CDR2 SVGIG (reference sequence). Deletions cut 1 base from V and 4 bases from J, with 7 bases between. CDR3 size: 12 residues. This sequence was found in a man aged 35-49 years with rheumatoid arthritis. Sequenced input: PBMCs. The gene calls are TRBV30 and TRBJ1-2, with D possibly being TRBD1 (6 bases). CDR3 protein: CAWSGGLYGYTF. In DNA form, the CDR3 reads TGTGCCTGGAGTGGGGGGCTCTATGGCTACACCTTC.